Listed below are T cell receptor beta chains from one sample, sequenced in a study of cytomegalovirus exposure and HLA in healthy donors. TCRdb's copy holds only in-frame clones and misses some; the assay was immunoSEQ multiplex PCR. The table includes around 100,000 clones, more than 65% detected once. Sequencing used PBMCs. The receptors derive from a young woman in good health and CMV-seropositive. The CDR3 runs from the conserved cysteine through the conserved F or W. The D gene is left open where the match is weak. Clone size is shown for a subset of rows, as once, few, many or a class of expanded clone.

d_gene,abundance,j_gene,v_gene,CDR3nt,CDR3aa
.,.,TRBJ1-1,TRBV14,TGTGCCAGCAGCCGTGGGGGGGGGACTGAAGCTTTCTTT,CASSRGGGTEAFF
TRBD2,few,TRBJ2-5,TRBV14,TGTGCCAGCAGCCAGAAGACTAGCGGGTACCAAGAGACCCAGTACTTC,CASSQKTSGYQETQYF
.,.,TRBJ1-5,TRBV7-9,TGTGCCAGCAGCTCCCATGGCAATCAGCCCCAGCATTTT,CASSSHGNQPQHF
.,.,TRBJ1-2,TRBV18,TGTGCCAGCTCACTACAACCGGGAGCATCCAACTATGGCTACACCTTC,CASSLQPGASNYGYTF
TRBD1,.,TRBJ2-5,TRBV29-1,TGCAGCGTCCGAGGCCCAGGGGGCGAAGAGACCCAGTACTTC,CSVRGPGGEETQYF
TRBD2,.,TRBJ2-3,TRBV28,TGTGCCAGCAGTTTACCTACCCGAGGGCGGGGGACAGATACGCAGTATTTT,CASSLPTRGRGTDTQYF
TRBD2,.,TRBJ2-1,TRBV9,TGTGCCAGCAGCCCTCGACTAGCGGGGAACAATGAGCAGTTCTTC,CASSPRLAGNNEQFF
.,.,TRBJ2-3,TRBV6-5,TGTGCCAGCAGCCGGGGAGATACGCAGTATTTT,CASSRGDTQYF
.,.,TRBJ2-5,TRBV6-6,TGTGCCAGCAGTTATAGAAAGACCCAGTACTTC,CASSYRKTQYF
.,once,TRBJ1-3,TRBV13,TGTGCCAGCAGCTTGGCGCAGGTTGGAAACACCATATATTTT,CASSLAQVGNTIYF
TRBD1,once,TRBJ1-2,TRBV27,TGTGCCAGCAGAGGTGGGACAGGGAATGGCTACACCTTC,CASRGGTGNGYTF
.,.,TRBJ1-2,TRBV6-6,TGTGCCAGCAGTCGGTACAGGGAAAACTATGGCTACACCTTC,CASSRYRENYGYTF
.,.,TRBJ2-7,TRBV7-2,TGTGCCAGCAGCTTCTTAGACGAGCAGTACTTC,CASSFLDEQYF
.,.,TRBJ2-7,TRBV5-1,TGCGCCAGCAGCCTGGGGTTTTCGGGGAGTGTCTACGAGCAGTACTTC,CASSLGFSGSVYEQYF
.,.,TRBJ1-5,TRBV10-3,TGTGCCATCAGTAATTGGACAGCCGGTCAGCCCCAGCATTTT,CAISNWTAGQPQHF
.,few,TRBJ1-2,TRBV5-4,TGTGCCAGCAGCTTAGGGATCCAGGGTGACTATGGCTACACCTTC,CASSLGIQGDYGYTF
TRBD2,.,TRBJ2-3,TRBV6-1,TGTGCCAGCAGTGCGACTAGCGGGGGGAGCATTGGTACGCAGTATTTT,CASSATSGGSIGTQYF
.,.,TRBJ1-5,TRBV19,TGTGCCAGTAACTGGCGGGTTAGCAATCAGCCCCAGCATTTT,CASNWRVSNQPQHF
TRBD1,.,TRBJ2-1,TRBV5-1,TGCGCCAGCAGCGGCTCGACAGGGGCCTACAATGAGCAGTTCTTC,CASSGSTGAYNEQFF
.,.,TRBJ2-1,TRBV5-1,TGCGCCAGCACTTCGGCTCCGGGGAATGAGCAGTTCTTC,CASTSAPGNEQFF
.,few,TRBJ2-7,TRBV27,TGTGCCAGCAGTCCCGCCTCGAGCTCCTACGAGCAGTACTTC,CASSPASSSYEQYF
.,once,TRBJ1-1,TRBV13,TGTGCCAGCAGCTTCAGGGTGGACACTGAAGCTTTCTTT,CASSFRVDTEAFF
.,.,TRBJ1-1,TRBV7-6,TGTGCCAGCAGCTTAACCCCCGGGGACATGAACACTGAAGCTTTCTTT,CASSLTPGDMNTEAFF